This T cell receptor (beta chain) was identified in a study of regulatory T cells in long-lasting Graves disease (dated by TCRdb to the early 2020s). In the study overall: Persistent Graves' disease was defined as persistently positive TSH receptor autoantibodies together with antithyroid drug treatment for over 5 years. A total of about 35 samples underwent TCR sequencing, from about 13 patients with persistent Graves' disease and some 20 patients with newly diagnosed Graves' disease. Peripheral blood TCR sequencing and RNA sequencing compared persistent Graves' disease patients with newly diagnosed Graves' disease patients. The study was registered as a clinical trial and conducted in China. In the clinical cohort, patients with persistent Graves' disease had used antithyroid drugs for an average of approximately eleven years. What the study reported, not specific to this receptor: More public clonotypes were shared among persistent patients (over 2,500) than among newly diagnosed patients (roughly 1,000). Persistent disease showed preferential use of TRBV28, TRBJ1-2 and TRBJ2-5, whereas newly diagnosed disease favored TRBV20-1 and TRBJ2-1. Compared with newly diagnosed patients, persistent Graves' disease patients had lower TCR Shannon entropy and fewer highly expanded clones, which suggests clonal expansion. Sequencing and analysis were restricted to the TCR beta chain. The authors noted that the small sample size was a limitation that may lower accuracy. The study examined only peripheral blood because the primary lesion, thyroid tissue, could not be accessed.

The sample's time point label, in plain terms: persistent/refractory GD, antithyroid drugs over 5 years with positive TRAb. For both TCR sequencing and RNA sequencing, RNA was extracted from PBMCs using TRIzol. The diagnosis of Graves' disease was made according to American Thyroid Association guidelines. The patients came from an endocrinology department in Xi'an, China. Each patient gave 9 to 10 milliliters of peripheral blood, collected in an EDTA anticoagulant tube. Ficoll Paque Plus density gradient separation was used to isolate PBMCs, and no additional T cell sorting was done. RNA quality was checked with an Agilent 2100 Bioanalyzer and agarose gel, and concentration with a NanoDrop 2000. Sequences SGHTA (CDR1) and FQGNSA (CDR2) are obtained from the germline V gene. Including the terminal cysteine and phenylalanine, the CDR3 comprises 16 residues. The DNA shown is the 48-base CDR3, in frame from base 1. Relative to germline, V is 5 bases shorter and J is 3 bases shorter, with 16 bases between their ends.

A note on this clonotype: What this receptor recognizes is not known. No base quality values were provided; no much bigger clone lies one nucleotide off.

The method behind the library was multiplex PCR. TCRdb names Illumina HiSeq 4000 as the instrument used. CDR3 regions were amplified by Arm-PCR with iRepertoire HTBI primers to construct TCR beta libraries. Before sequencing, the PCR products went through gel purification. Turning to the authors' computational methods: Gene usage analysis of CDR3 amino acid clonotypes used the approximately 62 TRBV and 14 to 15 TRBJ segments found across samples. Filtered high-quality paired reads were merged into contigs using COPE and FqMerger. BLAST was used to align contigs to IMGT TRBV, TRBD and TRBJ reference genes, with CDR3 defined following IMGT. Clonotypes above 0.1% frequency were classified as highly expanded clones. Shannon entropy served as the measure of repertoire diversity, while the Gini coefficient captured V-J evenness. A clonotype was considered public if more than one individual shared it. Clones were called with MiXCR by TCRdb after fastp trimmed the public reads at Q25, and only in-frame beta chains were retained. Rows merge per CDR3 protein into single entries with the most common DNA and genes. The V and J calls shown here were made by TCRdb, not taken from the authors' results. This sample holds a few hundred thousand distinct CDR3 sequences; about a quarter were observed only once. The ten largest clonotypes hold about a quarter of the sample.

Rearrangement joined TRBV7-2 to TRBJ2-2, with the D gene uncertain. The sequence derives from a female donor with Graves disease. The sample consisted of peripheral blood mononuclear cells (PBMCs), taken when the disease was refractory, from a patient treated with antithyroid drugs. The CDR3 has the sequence CASSPTRRVDTGELFF. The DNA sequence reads TGTGCCAGCAGCCCCACCAGACGGGTGGACACCGGGGAGCTGTTTTTT.